This T cell receptor beta chain was obtained from a study of CD8+ T cells in alopecia areata. Following RNA extraction, reverse transcription yielded cDNA that acted as the sequencing template. The assay was immunoSEQ multiplex PCR, and TCRdb's table has in-frame clones only and misses some. The data contain roughly 150,000 clones, around half of them singletons. This CDR3 has 13 amino acids. Germline assignment: CDR1 GTSNPN and CDR2 SVGIG (reference sequence). Trimming shortened V by 2 bases and J by 4 bases, and 8 bases separated the two germline ends. This chain connects TRBV30 to TRBJ2-2, with D possibly matching TRBD2 (6 bases). This TCR derives from a human donor with alopecia areata. Specimen: CD8+ T cells sorted from blood, collected at week 0. CDR3 residues: CAWSFGGTGELFF. For the CDR3, the DNA is TGTGCCTGGAGTTTCGGGGGCACCGGGGAGCTGTTTTTT.